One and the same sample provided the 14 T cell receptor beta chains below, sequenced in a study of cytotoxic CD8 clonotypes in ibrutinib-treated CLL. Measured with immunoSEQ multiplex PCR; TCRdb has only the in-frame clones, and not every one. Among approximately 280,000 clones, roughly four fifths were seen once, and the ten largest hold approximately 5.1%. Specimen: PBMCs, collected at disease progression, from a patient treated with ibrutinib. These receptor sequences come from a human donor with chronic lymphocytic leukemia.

DNA for the CDR3: TGTGCCAGCAGTTCGACAGGGCTTCGGACAGATACGCAGTATTTT. Protein sequence: CASSSTGLRTDTQYF. The chain is built from TRBV6-4 and TRBJ2-3, with 7 positions matching TRBD1. CDR3 length equals 15 residues. V shed 5 bases, J shed 3 bases, and the junction held 8 bases outside the gene matches. Per the germline V gene, CDR1 is MRHNA and CDR2 is SNTAGT.

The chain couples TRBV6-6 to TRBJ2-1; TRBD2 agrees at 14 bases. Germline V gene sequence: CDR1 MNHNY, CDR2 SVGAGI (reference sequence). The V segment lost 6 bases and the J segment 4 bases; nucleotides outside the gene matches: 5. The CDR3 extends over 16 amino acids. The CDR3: CASSTGTSGGYNEQFF. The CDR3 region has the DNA TGTGCCAGCAGCACCGGGACTAGCGGGGGATACAATGAGCAGTTCTTC.

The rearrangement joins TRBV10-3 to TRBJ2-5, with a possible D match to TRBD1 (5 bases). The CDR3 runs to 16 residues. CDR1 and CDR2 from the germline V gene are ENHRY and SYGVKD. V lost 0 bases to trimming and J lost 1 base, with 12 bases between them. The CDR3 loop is CAISESVRQGQETQYF. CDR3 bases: TGTGCCATCAGTGAGTCGGTCCGGCAGGGCCAAGAGACCCAGTACTTC.

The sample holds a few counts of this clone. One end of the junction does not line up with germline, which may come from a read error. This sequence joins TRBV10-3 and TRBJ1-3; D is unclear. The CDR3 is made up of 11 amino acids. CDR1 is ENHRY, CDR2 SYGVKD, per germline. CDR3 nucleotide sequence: TGTGCCCTCAGCTCTGGAAACACCATATATTTT. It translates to CALSSGNTIYF.

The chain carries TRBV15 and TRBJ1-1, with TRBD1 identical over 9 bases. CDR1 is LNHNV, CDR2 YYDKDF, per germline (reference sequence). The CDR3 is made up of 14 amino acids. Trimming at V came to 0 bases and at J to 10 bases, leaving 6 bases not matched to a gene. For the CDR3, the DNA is TGTGCCACCAGCAGAGAGGGACAGGGACGGGTAGCTTTCTTT. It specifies CATSREGQGRVAFF.

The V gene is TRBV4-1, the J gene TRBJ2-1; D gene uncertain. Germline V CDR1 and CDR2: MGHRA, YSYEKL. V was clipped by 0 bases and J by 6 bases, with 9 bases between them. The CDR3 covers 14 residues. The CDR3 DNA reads TGCGCCAGCAGCCAAGATCGAGATTTCAATGAGCAGTTCTTC. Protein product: CASSQDRDFNEQFF.

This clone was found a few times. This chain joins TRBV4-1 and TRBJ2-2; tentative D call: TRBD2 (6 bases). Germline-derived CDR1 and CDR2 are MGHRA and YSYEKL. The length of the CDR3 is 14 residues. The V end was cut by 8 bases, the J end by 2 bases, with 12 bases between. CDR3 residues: CASATGTNTGELFF. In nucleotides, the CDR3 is TGCGCCAGCGCAACCGGGACTAACACCGGGGAGCTGTTTTTT.

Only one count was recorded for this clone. The CDR3 DNA reads TGTGCCAGCCCCCCTAACACTGAAGCTTTCTTT. Its protein product is CASPPNTEAFF. This chain joins TRBV2 and TRBJ1-1, with D unclear. Trimming took 8 bases from V and 2 from J, leaving 6 bases between them. The CDR3 consists of 11 residues. In germline, CDR1 is SNHLY, CDR2 FYNNEI.

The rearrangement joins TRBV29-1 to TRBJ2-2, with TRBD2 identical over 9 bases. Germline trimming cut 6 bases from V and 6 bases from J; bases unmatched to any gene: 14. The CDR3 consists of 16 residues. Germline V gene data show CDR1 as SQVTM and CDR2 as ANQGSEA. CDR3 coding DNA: TGCAGCGTGAAAACCCCTCTAGCGGGGCTAGCCGGGGAGCTGTTTTTT. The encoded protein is CSVKTPLAGLAGELFF.

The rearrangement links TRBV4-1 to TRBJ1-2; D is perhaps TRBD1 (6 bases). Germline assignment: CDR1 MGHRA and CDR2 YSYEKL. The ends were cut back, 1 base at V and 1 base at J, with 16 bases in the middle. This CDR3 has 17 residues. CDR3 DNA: TGCGCCAGCAGCCAAGTCTTTAGGGGGAAGGATAACTATGGCTACACCTTC. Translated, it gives CASSQVFRGKDNYGYTF.

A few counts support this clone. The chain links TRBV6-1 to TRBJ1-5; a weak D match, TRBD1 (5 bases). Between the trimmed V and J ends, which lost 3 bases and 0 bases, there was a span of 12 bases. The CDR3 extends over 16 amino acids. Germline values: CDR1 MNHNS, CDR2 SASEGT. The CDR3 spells CASSEAGPYSNQPQHF. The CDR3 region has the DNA TGTGCCAGCAGTGAGGCAGGGCCCTATAGCAATCAGCCCCAGCATTTT.

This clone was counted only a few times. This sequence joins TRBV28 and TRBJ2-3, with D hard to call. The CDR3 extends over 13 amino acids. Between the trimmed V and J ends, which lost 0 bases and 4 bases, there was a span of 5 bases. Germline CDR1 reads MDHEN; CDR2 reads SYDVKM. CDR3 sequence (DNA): TGTGCCAGCAGTTTATGGGGGTCAGATACGCAGTATTTT. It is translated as CASSLWGSDTQYF.

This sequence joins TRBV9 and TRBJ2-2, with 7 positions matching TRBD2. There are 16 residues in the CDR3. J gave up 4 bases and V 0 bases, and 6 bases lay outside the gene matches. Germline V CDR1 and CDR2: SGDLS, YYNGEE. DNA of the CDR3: TGTGCCAGCAGCGTAGGAACTAGCGTAGGCACCGGGGAGCTGTTTTTT. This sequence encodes CASSVGTSVGTGELFF.

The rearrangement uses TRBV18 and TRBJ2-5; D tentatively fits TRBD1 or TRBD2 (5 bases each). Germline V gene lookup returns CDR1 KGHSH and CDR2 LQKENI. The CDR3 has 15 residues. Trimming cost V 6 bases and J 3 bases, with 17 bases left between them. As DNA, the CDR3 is TGTGCCAGCTCGCGCAGGGAGCGGTACGAAGAGACCCAGTACTTC. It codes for CASSRRERYEETQYF.